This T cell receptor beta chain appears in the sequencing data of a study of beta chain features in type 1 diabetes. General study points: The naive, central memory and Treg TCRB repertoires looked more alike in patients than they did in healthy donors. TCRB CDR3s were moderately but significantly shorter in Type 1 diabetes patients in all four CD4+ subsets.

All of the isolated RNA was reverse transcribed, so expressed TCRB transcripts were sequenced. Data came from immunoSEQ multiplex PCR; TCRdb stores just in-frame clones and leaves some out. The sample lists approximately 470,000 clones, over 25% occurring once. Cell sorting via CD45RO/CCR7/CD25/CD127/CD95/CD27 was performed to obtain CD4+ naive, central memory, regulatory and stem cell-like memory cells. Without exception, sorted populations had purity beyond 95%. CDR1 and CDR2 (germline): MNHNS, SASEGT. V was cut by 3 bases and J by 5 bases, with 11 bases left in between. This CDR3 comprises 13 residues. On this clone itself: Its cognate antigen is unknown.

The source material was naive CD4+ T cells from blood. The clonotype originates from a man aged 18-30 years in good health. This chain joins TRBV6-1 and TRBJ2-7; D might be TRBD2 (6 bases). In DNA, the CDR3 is TGTGCCAGCAGTGAGCTAGCGATCGACGAGCAGTACTTC. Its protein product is CASSELAIDEQYF.